This is a list of T cell receptor beta chains from one sample in a study of shared clonotypes between healthy human individuals. Sequenced by immunoSEQ multiplex PCR; TCRdb stores in-frame clones only, minus some. The sample consists of millions of clones, about 95% of them appearing once. The specimen sequenced was naive CD8+ T cells sorted from blood. These receptors were collected from a man aged 18 to 35 in good health. Each CDR3 is given with its conserved first and last residue. D genes are given only for firm matches. Clone size, where shown, is once, few, many, or a class for clones that have expanded.

D gene	clone size	V gene	J gene	CDR3 protein	CDR3 DNA
TRBD1	.	TRBV29-1	TRBJ1-2	CSVEDRPDRVNYGYTF	TGCAGCGTTGAAGATCGCCCGGACAGGGTCAACTATGGCTACACCTTC
.	.	TRBV7-6	TRBJ1-5	CASSLEAVNQPQHF	TGTGCCAGCAGCTTAGAAGCGGTGAATCAGCCCCAGCATTTT
TRBD1	.	TRBV4-1	TRBJ1-1	CASSQRQGSLNTEAFF	TGCGCCAGCAGCCAGAGACAGGGATCCCTGAACACTGAAGCTTTCTTT
TRBD1	few	TRBV19	TRBJ2-1	CASSWDSYNEQFF	TGTGCCAGTAGTTGGGACAGTTACAATGAGCAGTTCTTC
TRBD2	.	TRBV7-9	TRBJ2-2	CASSSPRVAGGRPGELFF	TGTGCCAGCAGCTCCCCGAGAGTAGCGGGAGGGCGGCCCGGGGAGCTGTTTTTT
.	.	TRBV13	TRBJ2-5	CASSPGALVETQYF	TGTGCCAGCAGCCCCGGGGCCCTGGTAGAGACCCAGTACTTC
.	.	TRBV27	TRBJ1-1	CASTMSGQGAFF	TGTGCCAGCACCATGAGTGGTCAGGGGGCTTTCTTT
.	.	TRBV5-6	TRBJ1-1	CASSSGELMNTEAFF	TGTGCCAGCAGTTCAGGGGAACTAATGAACACTGAAGCTTTCTTT
.	.	TRBV7-9	TRBJ2-7	CASSLPDISYEQYF	TGTGCCAGCAGCTTACCCGACATCTCCTACGAGCAGTACTTC
TRBD2	once	TRBV9	TRBJ2-2	CASSLPAGDLSGELFF	TGTGCCAGCAGCCTCCCAGCGGGGGACCTCAGCGGGGAGCTGTTTTTT
.	.	TRBV30	TRBJ2-3	CAWSLGGDTQYF	TGTGCCTGGAGTCTAGGGGGGGATACGCAGTATTTT
.	.	TRBV6-5	TRBJ1-1	CASSYSTGRDTEAFF	TGTGCCAGCAGTTACTCCACAGGGAGAGACACTGAAGCTTTCTTT
TRBD2	.	TRBV27	TRBJ2-7	CASSPSSGRLIYEQYF	TGTGCCAGCAGTCCGTCTAGCGGGAGGTTGATCTACGAGCAGTACTTC
.	.	TRBV6-1	TRBJ1-6	CASSEARDSPLHF	TGTGCCAGCAGTGAAGCCCGGGATTCACCCCTCCACTTT
.	.	TRBV5-1	TRBJ2-1	CASRYNAPEPNEQFF	TGCGCCAGCAGGTATAACGCCCCGGAGCCGAATGAGCAGTTCTTC
.	once	TRBV11-2	TRBJ2-2	CASSPTESGTGELFF	TGTGCCAGCAGTCCGACGGAATCGGGCACCGGGGAGCTGTTTTTT
.	.	TRBV19	TRBJ1-5	CASSIEQGGYSNQPQHF	TGTGCCAGTAGTATAGAGCAGGGTGGATATAGCAATCAGCCCCAGCATTTT
TRBD2	once	TRBV9	TRBJ2-7	CASSAEGLAGYPNEQYF	TGTGCCAGCAGCGCAGAAGGACTAGCGGGATACCCCAACGAGCAGTACTTC
TRBD2	.	TRBV5-1	TRBJ2-1	CASSLASGGVDEQFF	TGCGCCAGCAGCTTGGCTAGCGGGGGTGTAGATGAGCAGTTCTTC
TRBD1	.	TRBV6-6	TRBJ2-7	CASSHDRASSYEQYF	TGTGCCAGCAGCCACGACAGGGCGAGCTCCTACGAGCAGTACTTC
.	once	TRBV5-6	TRBJ2-2	CATEDWTLGELFF	TGTGCCACCGAAGACTGGACCCTAGGGGAGCTGTTTTTT
TRBD1	.	TRBV5-6	TRBJ1-1	CASRDRGLNTEAFF	TGTGCCAGTAGGGACAGGGGATTGAACACTGAAGCTTTCTTT
TRBD2	.	TRBV5-1	TRBJ2-7	CASSGGTSGNYEQYF	TGCGCCAGCAGCGGCGGGACTAGCGGGAACTACGAGCAGTACTTC
.	once	TRBV27	TRBJ2-3	CASSLTGTLTDTQYF	TGTGCCAGCAGTTTAACCGGGACACTCACAGATACGCAGTATTTT
TRBD2	.	TRBV5-4	TRBJ2-7	CASSLTGLAGHYEQYF	TGTGCCAGCAGCTTGACGGGACTAGCGGGACACTACGAGCAGTACTTC
.	.	TRBV4-1	TRBJ2-1	CASSQVALYNEQFF	TGCGCCAGCAGCCAAGTTGCGCTCTACAATGAGCAGTTCTTC
.	once	TRBV7-8	TRBJ2-7	CASSRGATYEQYF	TGTGCCAGCAGCAGGGGCGCGACCTACGAGCAGTACTTC
.	once	TRBV9	TRBJ1-1	CASSAWGGFGEAFF	TGTGCCAGCAGCGCCTGGGGAGGGTTCGGTGAAGCTTTCTTT
TRBD2	.	TRBV9	TRBJ2-7	CASSVAVGTTYEQYF	TGTGCCAGCAGCGTAGCCGTTGGGACTACCTACGAGCAGTACTTC
.	.	TRBV28	TRBJ1-2	CASSFFGGYTF	TGTGCCAGCAGTTTTTTCGGAGGCTACACCTTC
.	once	TRBV2	TRBJ1-5	CASSPRGGAWSNQPQHF	TGTGCCAGCAGCCCTAGGGGCGGGGCCTGGAGCAATCAGCCCCAGCATTTT
TRBD2	.	TRBV19	TRBJ2-7	CASSLRAGVEQYF	TGTGCCAGTAGTCTCCGCGCGGGAGTCGAGCAGTACTTC
.	.	TRBV9	TRBJ1-4	CASSVGGQYNEKLFF	TGTGCCAGCAGCGTAGGAGGGCAGTATAATGAAAAACTGTTTTTT
.	.	TRBV5-6	TRBJ2-7	CASSLDAGEQYF	TGTGCCAGCAGCTTGGATGCTGGCGAGCAGTACTTC
TRBD1	once	TRBV19	TRBJ1-4	CASTLNRGTYEKLFF	TGTGCCAGTACCCTAAACAGGGGTACGTACGAAAAACTGTTTTTT
.	.	TRBV11-2	TRBJ2-7	CASSLAGAGYEQYF	TGTGCCAGCAGCTTAGCTGGGGCGGGCTACGAGCAGTACTTC
.	.	TRBV11-2	TRBJ2-7	CASSQDLEYSYEQYF	TGTGCCAGCAGCCAAGATCTAGAGTACTCCTACGAGCAGTACTTC
.	once	TRBV30	TRBJ2-2	CAWNRSPNTGELFF	TGTGCCTGGAACCGTAGCCCGAACACCGGGGAGCTGTTTTTT
.	.	TRBV19	TRBJ2-2	CASSTDWAHTGELFF	TGTGCCAGTAGTACAGATTGGGCGCACACCGGGGAGCTGTTTTTT
.	.	TRBV11-2	TRBJ2-3	CASSYQVGPWTDTQYF	TGTGCCAGCAGCTACCAGGTAGGGCCTTGGACAGATACGCAGTATTTT
.	.	TRBV19	TRBJ2-7	CASSAYSGPYEQYF	TGTGCCAGTAGTGCTTACAGTGGCCCCTACGAGCAGTACTTC
TRBD1	once	TRBV6-6	TRBJ2-7	CASSYLGTGWYEQYF	TGTGCCAGCAGTTACCTCGGGACAGGGTGGTACGAGCAGTACTTC